The rows below give T cell receptor beta chains drawn from one sample of a study of CXCR3-negative and CXCR3-positive naive CD8 T cells. TCRdb re-called the 5' RACE reads, yielding one record per CDR3 amino acid sequence without DNA. This listing includes about 4,900 distinct CDR3 sequences. The sample comprised naive CXCR3+ CD8+ T cells from blood. These receptors were collected from a human donor in good health. Some clones in this sample may be carry-over from other donors' samples. The CDR3 runs from the conserved cysteine through the conserved F or W. Fields, in order: clone size, J gene, V gene, CDR3 protein. Not all rows give a size; the values are once, few, many and, for expanded clones, a class.

. TRBJ1-1 TRBV13 CASSHRAMNTEAFF
medium-sized TRBJ2-7 TRBV29-1 CSVLQGGEQYF
medium-sized TRBJ2-7 TRBV25-1 CASSEYTPNPGNMIPLSYEQYF
. TRBJ1-1 TRBV29-1 CSVERGTGSGAFF
large TRBJ2-3 TRBV7-6 CASSGGFETDTQYF
. TRBJ2-7 TRBV5-1 CASSLDSSGKTREYF
medium-sized TRBJ1-6 TRBV4-2 CASSQDSDRIGSYNSPLHF
medium-sized TRBJ2-1 TRBV29-1 CSVPKFLAGGPYNEQFF
. TRBJ2-7 TRBV11-2 CASSPSPLQLAPGNEQYF
medium-sized TRBJ2-6 TRBV5-1 CASSYLPGQRISGANVLTF
medium-sized TRBJ1-6 TRBV7-9 CASSSPGNSPLHF
medium-sized TRBJ2-1 TRBV2 CASSEGYVYLYNEQFF
medium-sized TRBJ1-1 TRBV29-1 CSVEDHLGWGQGPRTEAFF
. TRBJ2-1 TRBV2 CASIPAGTGGYNEQFF